The source of this T cell receptor beta chain is a study of blood T cell repertoires in COVID-19. The table came from immunoSEQ multiplex PCR; TCRdb's copy has only in-frame clones and leaves some out. The sample lists around 210,000 clones; over 75% were seen once. With 4 bases clipped from V and 5 bases from J, the junction kept 5 bases outside the gene matches. The CDR3 totals 15 residues. Germline V gene lookup returns CDR1 LGHDT and CDR2 YNNKEL (reference sequence). This clone has just a few counts. Specimen: peripheral blood. The source of this sequence is a man aged 50-59 years with COVID-19, enrolled during active disease. The gene calls are TRBV3-1 (or the pseudogene TRBV3-2) and TRBJ1-1; 12 bases align to TRBD1. CDR3 amino acids: CASSPRDRGQTEAFF. In nucleotides, the CDR3 is TGTGCCAGCAGCCCACGGGACAGGGGGCAGACTGAAGCTTTCTTT.